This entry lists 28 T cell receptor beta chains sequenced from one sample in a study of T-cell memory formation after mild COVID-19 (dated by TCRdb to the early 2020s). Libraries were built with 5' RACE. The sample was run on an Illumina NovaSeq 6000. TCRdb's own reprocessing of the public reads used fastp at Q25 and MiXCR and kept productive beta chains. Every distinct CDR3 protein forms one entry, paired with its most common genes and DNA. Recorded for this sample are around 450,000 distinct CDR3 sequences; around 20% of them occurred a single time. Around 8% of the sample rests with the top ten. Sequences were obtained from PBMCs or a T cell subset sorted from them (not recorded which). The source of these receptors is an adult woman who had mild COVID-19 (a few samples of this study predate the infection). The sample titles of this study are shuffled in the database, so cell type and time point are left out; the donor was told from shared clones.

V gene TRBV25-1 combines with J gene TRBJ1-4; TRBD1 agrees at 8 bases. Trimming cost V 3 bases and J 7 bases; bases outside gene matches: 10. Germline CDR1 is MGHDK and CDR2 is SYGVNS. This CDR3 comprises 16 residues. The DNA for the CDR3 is TGTGCCAGCAGTGATTCTCGGACAGGGCGTGTTGAAAAACTGTTTTTT. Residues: CASSDSRTGRVEKLFF. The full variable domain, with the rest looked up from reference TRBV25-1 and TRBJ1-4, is EADIYQTPRYLVIGTGKKITLECSQTMGHDKMYWYQQDPGMELHLIHYSYGVNSTEKGDLSSESTVSRIRTEHFPLTLESARPSHTSQYLCASSDSRTGRVEKLFFGSGTQLSVL.

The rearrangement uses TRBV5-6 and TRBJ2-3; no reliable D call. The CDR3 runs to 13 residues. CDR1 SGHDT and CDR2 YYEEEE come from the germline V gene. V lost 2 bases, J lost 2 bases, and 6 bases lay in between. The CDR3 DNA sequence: TGTGCCAGCAGCTTACAGCCCACAGATACGCAGTATTTT. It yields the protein CASSLQPTDTQYF.

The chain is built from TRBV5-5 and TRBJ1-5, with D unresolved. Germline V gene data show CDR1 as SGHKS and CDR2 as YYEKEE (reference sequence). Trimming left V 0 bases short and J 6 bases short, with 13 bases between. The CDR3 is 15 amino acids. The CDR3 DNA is TGTGCCAGCAGCTTGGCGTGGACGGATTTTCAGCCCCAGCATTTT. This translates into CASSLAWTDFQPQHF.

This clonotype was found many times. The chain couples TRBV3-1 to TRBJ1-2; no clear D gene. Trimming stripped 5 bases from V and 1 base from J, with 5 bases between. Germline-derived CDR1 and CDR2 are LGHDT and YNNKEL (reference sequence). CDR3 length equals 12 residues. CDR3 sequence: CASSTDNYGYTF. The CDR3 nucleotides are TGTGCCAGCAGCACAGATAACTATGGCTACACCTTC.

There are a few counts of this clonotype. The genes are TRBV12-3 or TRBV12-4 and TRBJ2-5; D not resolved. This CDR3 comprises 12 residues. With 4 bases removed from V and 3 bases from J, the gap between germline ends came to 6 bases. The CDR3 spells CASSSDEETQYF. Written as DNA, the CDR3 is TGTGCCAGCAGTTCAGATGAAGAGACCCAGTACTTC.

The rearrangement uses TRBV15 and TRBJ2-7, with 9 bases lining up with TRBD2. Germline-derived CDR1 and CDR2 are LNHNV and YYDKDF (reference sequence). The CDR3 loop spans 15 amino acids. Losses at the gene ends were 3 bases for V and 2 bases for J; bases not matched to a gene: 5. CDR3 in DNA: TGTGCCACCAGCAGGAGACTAGCGGATACCTACGAGCAGTACTTC. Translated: CATSRRLADTYEQYF.

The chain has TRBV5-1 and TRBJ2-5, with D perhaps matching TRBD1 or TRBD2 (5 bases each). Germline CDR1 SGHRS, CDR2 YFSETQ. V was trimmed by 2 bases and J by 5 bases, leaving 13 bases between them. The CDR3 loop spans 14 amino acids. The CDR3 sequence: CASSLRGREETQYF. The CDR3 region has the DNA TGCGCCAGCAGCTTACGGGGCAGGGAGGAGACCCAGTACTTC.

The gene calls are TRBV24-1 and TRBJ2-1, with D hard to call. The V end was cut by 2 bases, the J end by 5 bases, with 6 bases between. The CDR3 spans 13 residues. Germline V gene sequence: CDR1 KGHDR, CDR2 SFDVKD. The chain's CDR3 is CATSDSAHNEQFF. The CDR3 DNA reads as TGTGCCACCAGTGATTCGGCCCACAATGAGCAGTTCTTC.

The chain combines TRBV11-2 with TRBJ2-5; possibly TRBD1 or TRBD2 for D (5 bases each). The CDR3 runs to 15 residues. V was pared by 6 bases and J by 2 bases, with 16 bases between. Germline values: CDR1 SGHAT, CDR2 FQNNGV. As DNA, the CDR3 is TGTGCCAGCAGACGACCGGGACGTAAGCAAGAGACCCAGTACTTC. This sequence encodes CASRRPGRKQETQYF. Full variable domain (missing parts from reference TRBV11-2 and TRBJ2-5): EAGVAQSPRYKIIEKRQSVAFWCNPISGHATLYWYQQILGQGPKLLIQFQNNGVVDDSQLPKDRFSAERLKGVDSTLKIQPAKLEDSAVYLCASRRPGRKQETQYFGPGTRLLVL.

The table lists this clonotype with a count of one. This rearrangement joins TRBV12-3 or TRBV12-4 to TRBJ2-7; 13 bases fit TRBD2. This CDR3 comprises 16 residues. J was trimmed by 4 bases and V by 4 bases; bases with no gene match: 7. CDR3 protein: CASSSPLTSGRYEQYF. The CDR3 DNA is TGTGCCAGCAGTTCCCCCCTGACTAGCGGGAGGTACGAGCAGTACTTC.

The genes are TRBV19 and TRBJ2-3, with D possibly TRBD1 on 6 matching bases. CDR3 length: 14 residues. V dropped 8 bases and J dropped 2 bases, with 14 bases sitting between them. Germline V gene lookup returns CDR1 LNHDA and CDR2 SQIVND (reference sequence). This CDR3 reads CASSEDSPTDTQYF. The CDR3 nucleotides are TGTGCCAGTTCCGAGGACAGCCCCACAGATACGCAGTATTTT.

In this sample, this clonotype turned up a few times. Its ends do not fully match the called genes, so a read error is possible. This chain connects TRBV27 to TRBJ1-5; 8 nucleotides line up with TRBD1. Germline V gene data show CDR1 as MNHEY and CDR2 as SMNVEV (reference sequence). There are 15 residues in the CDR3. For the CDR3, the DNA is TGTGCCAGCAGTTGGACAGGGAGAGGCAAGCAGCCCCAGCATTTT. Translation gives CASSWTGRGKQPQHF.

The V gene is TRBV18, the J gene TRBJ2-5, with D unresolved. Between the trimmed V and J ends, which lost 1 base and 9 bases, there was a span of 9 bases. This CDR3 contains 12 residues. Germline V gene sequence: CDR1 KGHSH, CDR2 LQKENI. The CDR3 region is CASSPLTGPQYF. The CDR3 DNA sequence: TGTGCCAGCTCACCACTTACGGGTCCCCAGTACTTC.

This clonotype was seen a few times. The CDR3 spells CAWSVGGVGETQYF. DNA of the CDR3: TGTGCCTGGAGTGTTGGCGGGGTGGGAGAGACCCAGTACTTC. The V and J genes are TRBV30 and TRBJ2-5, with D possibly matching TRBD2 (6 bases). CDR3 size: 14 residues. Trimming cost V 0 bases and J 4 bases, with 12 bases left between them. Germline CDR1 GTSNPN, CDR2 SVGIG (reference sequence).

The CDR3, as DNA: TGTGCCAGCAGCCAAGATACGAACACTGAAGCTTTCTTT. Protein product: CASSQDTNTEAFF. The chain has TRBV3-1 and TRBJ1-1; D is uncertain. From germline, CDR1 is LGHDT and CDR2 YNNKEL (reference sequence). Trimming cost V 0 bases and J 1 base, with 3 bases left between them. The CDR3 totals 13 residues.

For the CDR3, the DNA is TGTGCCAGCAGGGTAGCGGGAGTTTATTTTAATGAGCAGTTCTTC. This codes for CASRVAGVYFNEQFF. The genes are TRBV27 and TRBJ2-1, with 9 bases identical to TRBD2. The CDR3 is made up of 15 amino acids. Per the germline V gene, CDR1 is MNHEY and CDR2 is SMNVEV (reference sequence). V was clipped by 6 bases and J by 7 bases; unmatched bases: 10.

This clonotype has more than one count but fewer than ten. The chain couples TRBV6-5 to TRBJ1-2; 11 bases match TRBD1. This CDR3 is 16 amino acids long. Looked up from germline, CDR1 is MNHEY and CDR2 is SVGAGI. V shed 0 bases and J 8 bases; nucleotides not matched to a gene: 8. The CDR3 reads CASSYSRGQGAPGYTF. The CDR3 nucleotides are TGTGCCAGCAGTTACTCCCGTGGACAGGGGGCGCCCGGCTACACCTTC.

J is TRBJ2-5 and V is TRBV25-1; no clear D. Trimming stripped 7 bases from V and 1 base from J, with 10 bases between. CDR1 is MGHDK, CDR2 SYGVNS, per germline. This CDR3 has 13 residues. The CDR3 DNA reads TGTGCCAGCAACTCCGGACCCCAAGAGACCCAGTACTTC. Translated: CASNSGPQETQYF.

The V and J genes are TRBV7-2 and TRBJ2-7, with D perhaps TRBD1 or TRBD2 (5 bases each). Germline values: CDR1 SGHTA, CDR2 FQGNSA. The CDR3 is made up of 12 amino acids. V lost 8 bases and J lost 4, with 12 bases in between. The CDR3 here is CASARGPYEQYF. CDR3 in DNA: TGTGCCAGCGCCCGGGGACCTTACGAGCAGTACTTC.

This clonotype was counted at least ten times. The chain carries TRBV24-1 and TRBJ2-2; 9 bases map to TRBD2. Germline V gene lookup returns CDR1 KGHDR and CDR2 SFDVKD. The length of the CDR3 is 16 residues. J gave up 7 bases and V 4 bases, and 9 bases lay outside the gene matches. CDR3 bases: TGTGCCACCAGTGAGTCCGGGACTAGCTTCTTCGGGGAGCTGTTTTTT. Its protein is CATSESGTSFFGELFF.

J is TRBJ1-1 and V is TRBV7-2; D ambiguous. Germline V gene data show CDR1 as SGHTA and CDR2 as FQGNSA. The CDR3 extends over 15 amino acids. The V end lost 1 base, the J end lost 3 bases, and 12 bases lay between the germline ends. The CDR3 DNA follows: TGTGCCAGCAGCTTAGTGGGAGGGCTCTACACTGAAGCTTTCTTT. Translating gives CASSLVGGLYTEAFF.

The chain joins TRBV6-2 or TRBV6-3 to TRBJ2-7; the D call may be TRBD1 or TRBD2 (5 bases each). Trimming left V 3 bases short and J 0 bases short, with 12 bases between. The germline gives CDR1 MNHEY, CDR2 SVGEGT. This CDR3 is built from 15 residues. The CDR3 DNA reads TGTGCCAGCAGTTATGGGGGTAAGAGCTCCTACGAGCAGTACTTC. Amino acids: CASSYGGKSSYEQYF.

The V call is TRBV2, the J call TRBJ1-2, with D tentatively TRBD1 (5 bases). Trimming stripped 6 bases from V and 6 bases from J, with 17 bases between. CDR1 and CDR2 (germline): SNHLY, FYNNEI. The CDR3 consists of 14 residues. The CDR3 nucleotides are TGTGCCAGCAGGGCGGGACTAGGGGAGGATGGCTACACCTTC. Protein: CASRAGLGEDGYTF.

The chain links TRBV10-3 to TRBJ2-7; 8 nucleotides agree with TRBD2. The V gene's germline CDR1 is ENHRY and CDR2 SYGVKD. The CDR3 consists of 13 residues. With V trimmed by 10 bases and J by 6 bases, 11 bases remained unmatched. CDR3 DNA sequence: TGTGCCACCGGGGGGGCGGCTGGGAGCGAGCAGTACTTC. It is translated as CATGGAAGSEQYF.

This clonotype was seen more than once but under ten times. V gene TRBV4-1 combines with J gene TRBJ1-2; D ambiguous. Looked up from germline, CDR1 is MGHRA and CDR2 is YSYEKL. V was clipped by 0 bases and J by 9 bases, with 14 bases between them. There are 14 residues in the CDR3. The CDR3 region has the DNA TGCGCCAGCAGCCAAGATAGTTACGGATACCGCTACACCTTC. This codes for CASSQDSYGYRYTF.

For the CDR3, the DNA is TGCGCCAGCAGCCAAGTTCGACAACCCGGTCAGCCCCAGCATTTT. The encoded protein is CASSQVRQPGQPQHF. The chain couples TRBV4-1 to TRBJ1-5; no firm D call. V was clipped by 1 base and J by 6 bases, with 13 bases between them. The CDR3 extends over 15 amino acids. Germline V gene lookup returns CDR1 MGHRA and CDR2 YSYEKL.

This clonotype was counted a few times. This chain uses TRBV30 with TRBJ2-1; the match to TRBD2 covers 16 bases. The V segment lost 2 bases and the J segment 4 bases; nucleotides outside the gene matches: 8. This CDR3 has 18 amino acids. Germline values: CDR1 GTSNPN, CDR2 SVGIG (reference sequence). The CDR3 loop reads CAWSIPTGLAGGYNEQFF. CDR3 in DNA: TGTGCCTGGAGTATTCCGACGGGACTAGCGGGGGGGTACAATGAGCAGTTCTTC.

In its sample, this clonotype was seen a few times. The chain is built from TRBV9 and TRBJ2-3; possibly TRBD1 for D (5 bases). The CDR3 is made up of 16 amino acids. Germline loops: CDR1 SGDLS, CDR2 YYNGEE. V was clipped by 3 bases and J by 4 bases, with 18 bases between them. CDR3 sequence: CASSAHSRARADTQYF. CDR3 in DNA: TGTGCCAGCAGCGCCCATTCCAGGGCTCGGGCAGATACGCAGTATTTT.